The 14 T cell receptor beta chains given below trace back to one sample, sequenced in a study of cytomegalovirus exposure and HLA in healthy donors. This PCR relied on a set of 60 Vbeta primers and 13 Jbeta primers. Sequencing used immunoSEQ multiplex PCR; TCRdb keeps in-frame clones, though not all of them. Here the sample spans 150,000 to 200,000 clones, approximately 80% being singletons. Sequencing used PBMCs. The receptors come from a woman between 25 and 40 years old in good health and CMV-seronegative.

This clone was picked up a small number of times. The gene calls are TRBV6-1 and TRBJ1-1; D ambiguous. The CDR3 runs to 13 residues. Germline loops: CDR1 MNHNS, CDR2 SASEGT. The germline V and J ends were trimmed by 6 bases and 4 bases, with 12 bases remaining between them. The CDR3 sequence is CASSNNRFTEAFF. The CDR3, as DNA: TGTGCCAGCAGCAACAACAGATTCACTGAAGCTTTCTTT.

This chain links TRBV9 with TRBJ1-2; 8 positions match TRBD1. The V and J ends lost 6 bases and 11 bases, in that order; junction bases with no gene match: 18. In germline, CDR1 is SGDLS, CDR2 YYNGEE. CDR3 size: 15 residues. The CDR3 loop reads CASTARPGQDNRYTF. The CDR3 coding sequence is TGTGCCAGCACCGCACGCCCGGGACAGGATAACCGGTACACCTTC.

This chain joins TRBV18 and TRBJ1-1, with TRBD1 identical over 8 bases. This CDR3 comprises 16 residues. The V segment lost 2 bases and the J segment 3 bases; nucleotides outside the gene matches: 8. Germline assignment: CDR1 KGHSH and CDR2 LQKENI. The CDR3 spells CASSPSKTGAYTEAFF. DNA for the CDR3: TGTGCCAGCTCACCAAGCAAGACAGGGGCCTACACTGAAGCTTTCTTT.

Here the CDR3 DNA reads TGTGCCAGCAGTTACTTCGGGGGAACTCTGAACACTGAAGCTTTCTTT. It encodes CASSYFGGTLNTEAFF. The rearrangement joins TRBV6-5 to TRBJ1-1, with D possibly matching TRBD1 (5 bases). V gave up 1 base and J gave up 0 bases, with 12 bases separating them. The CDR3 runs 16 residues. Germline-derived CDR1 and CDR2 are MNHEY and SVGAGI.

V gene TRBV7-2 combines with J gene TRBJ2-7; maybe TRBD1 (5 bases). Germline CDR1 and CDR2: SGHTA and FQGNSA. V gave up 5 bases and J gave up 5 bases, with 16 bases separating them. This CDR3 contains 14 residues. The CDR3 sequence is CASSPSREINEQYF. The DNA for the CDR3 is TGTGCCAGCAGCCCTTCCAGGGAAATCAACGAGCAGTACTTC.

This chain links TRBV5-1 with TRBJ2-5; 9 bases are a match to TRBD2. Germline CDR1 reads SGHRS; CDR2 reads YFSETQ. V lost 6 bases, J lost 5 bases, and 11 bases stayed unmatched. The CDR3 has 15 residues. This CDR3 reads CASNFYSGGMETQYF. In nucleotides, the CDR3 is TGCGCCAGCAATTTTTATAGCGGGGGAATGGAGACCCAGTACTTC.

V and J are TRBV10-1 and TRBJ2-1, with 15 bases matching TRBD2. The V gene end was trimmed by 5 bases and the J gene end by 0 bases; junction bases not matched to a gene: 8. CDR1 WNHNN and CDR2 SYGVQD come from the germline V gene (reference sequence). The CDR3 is made up of 19 amino acids. Written as DNA, the CDR3 is TGCGCCAGCAGTCGGACCGGGACTAGCGGGGGGAGCTCCTACAATGAGCAGTTCTTC. Its translation is CASSRTGTSGGSSYNEQFF.

J is TRBJ2-7 and V is TRBV2; 10 positions agree with TRBD1. Germline V gene sequence: CDR1 SNHLY, CDR2 FYNNEI. The CDR3 has 14 amino acids. The ends lost 9 bases at V and 2 bases at J; junction bases unmatched: 7. CDR3 amino acids: CASQDRGITYEQYF. CDR3 bases: TGTGCCAGTCAGGACAGGGGGATCACCTACGAGCAGTACTTC.

The chain recombines TRBV14 with TRBJ2-2; the match to TRBD2 covers 7 bases. This CDR3 has 14 amino acids. In germline, CDR1 is SGHDN, CDR2 FVKESK. Trimming took 1 base from V and 10 from J; bases not matched to a gene: 6. The DNA for the CDR3 is TGTGCCAGCAGCCAAGGACTAGCCCACCTGGAGCTGTTTTTT. Translated, it gives CASSQGLAHLELFF.

The chain is built from TRBV5-5 and TRBJ1-2, with D possibly being TRBD1 (6 bases). There are 15 residues in the CDR3. The V end was cut by 2 bases, the J end by 4 bases, with 15 bases between. Per the germline V gene, CDR1 is SGHKS and CDR2 is YYEKEE (reference sequence). Here the CDR3 DNA reads TGTGCCAGCAGCTTCACAGGGCTTTCGGGCTATGGCTACACCTTC. This encodes CASSFTGLSGYGYTF.

This chain uses TRBV7-9 with TRBJ1-3; 9 bases align to TRBD1. V was clipped by 5 bases and J by 1 base; unmatched bases: 9. CDR3 length: 17 residues. The germline CDR1 and CDR2 sequences are SEHNR and FQNEAQ (reference sequence). The CDR3 DNA sequence: TGTGCCAGCAGCGGGCGGACAGGGGAAGATTCTGGAAACACCATATATTTT. Amino acid sequence: CASSGRTGEDSGNTIYF. Variable domain in full (rest from reference TRBV7-9 and TRBJ1-3): DTGVSQNPRHKITKRGQNVTFRCDPISEHNRLYWYRQTLGQGPEFLTYFQNEAQLEKSRLLSDRFSAERPKGSFSTLEIQRTEQGDSAMYLCASSGRTGEDSGNTIYFGEGSWLTVV.

Concerning this clone: It is likely a read error, because the conserved phenylalanine at the end of the CDR3 is missing. This rearrangement joins TRBV4-1 to TRBJ2-7, with a possible D match to TRBD1 (6 bases). Germline V gives CDR1 MGHRA, CDR2 YSYEKL. This CDR3 comprises 14 residues. V dropped 5 bases and J dropped 5 bases, with 16 bases sitting between them. Here the CDR3 DNA reads TGCGCCAGCAGCTATCGACAGGCTAAAGACGAGCAGTACCTC. Encoded protein: CASSYRQAKDEQYL.

This clone was recorded once. The chain employs TRBV2 and TRBJ1-5, with 8 bases aligning to TRBD1. This CDR3 has 17 amino acids. V was pared by 8 bases and J by 0 bases, with 12 bases of the junction left unmatched. Germline values: CDR1 SNHLY, CDR2 FYNNEI. CDR3 sequence: CASRLRDRGYSNQPQHF. The CDR3 DNA reads as TGTGCCAGCCGCCTTCGAGACAGGGGATATAGCAATCAGCCCCAGCATTTT. The complete variable domain, with remaining parts taken from reference TRBV2 and TRBJ1-5, reads EPEVTQTPSHQVTQMGQEVILRCVPISNHLYFYWYRQILGQKVEFLVSFYNNEISEKSEIFDDQFSVERPDGSNFTLKIRSTKLEDSAMYFCASRLRDRGYSNQPQHFGDGTRLSIL.

The J gene is TRBJ2-7, the V gene TRBV18; D ambiguous. Germline-derived CDR1 and CDR2 are KGHSH and LQKENI. Trimming left V 3 bases short and J 3 bases short, with 9 bases between. The CDR3 contains 13 residues. The DNA of the CDR3 is TGTGCCAGCTCACCCCGCGACATCTACGAGCAGTACTTC. Residues: CASSPRDIYEQYF.